This T cell receptor (beta chain) was profiled in a study of T cells in localized non-small cell lung cancer. The CDR3 extends over 14 amino acids. Germline-derived CDR1 and CDR2 are SGHTA and FQGNSA. Trimming took 5 bases from V and 6 from J; bases not matched to a gene: 10. Some clones are missing from TCRdb's copy, which holds only in-frame ones; the method was immunoSEQ multiplex PCR. This table has around 64,000 clones, roughly four fifths appearing once. The specimen was PBMCs, collected before any cancer treatment. The chain recombines TRBV7-2 with TRBJ2-7; TRBD2 aligns across 7 bases. The clonotype was recovered from a man between 40 and 70 years old with stage II lung adenocarcinoma. Here the CDR3 DNA reads TGTGCCAGCAGCCCAGCCAGGACTAGGGGCGAGCAGTACTTC. It specifies CASSPARTRGEQYF.